A single T cell receptor (beta chain) is shown here with its context. This record comes from a study of monozygotic twins with inflammatory bowel disease. TCRdb re-called the 5' RACE reads and catalogs CDR3 proteins one per entry, DNA excluded. The sample has tens of thousands of distinct CDR3 sequences. The receptor's source is a human donor with ulcerative colitis or Crohn's disease, or a healthy co-twin of an affected twin (not recorded which). Sequencing was performed on blood.

CDR3 protein: CASSLGTEGASPLHF. The chain carries TRBV5-4 and TRBJ1-6; the TRBD1 assignment by TCRdb is unverifiable without DNA. The germline V gene encodes CDR1 SGHNT and CDR2 YYREEE (reference sequence). The length of the CDR3 is 15 residues.